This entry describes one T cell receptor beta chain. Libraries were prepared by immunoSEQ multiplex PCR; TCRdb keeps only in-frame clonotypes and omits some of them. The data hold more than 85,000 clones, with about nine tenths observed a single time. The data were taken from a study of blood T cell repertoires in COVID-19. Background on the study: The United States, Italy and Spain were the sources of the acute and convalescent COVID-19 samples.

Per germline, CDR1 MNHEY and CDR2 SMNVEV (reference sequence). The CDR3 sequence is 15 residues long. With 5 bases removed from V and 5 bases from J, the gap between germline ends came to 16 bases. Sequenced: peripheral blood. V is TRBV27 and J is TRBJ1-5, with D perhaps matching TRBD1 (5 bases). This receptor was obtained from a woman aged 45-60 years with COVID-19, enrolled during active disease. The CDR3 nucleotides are TGTGCCAGCAGTCGGAAGGGGATAACGGATCAGCCCCAGCATTTT. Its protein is CASSRKGITDQPQHF.